Below, 7 T cell receptor beta chains from the same sample are listed, as sequenced in a study of cytomegalovirus exposure and HLA in healthy donors. PCR amplification relied on 60 Vbeta primers (plus 13 Jbeta primers). TCRdb's copy holds only in-frame clones and misses some; the assay was immunoSEQ multiplex PCR. Of 100,000 to 150,000 clones listed, around 74% were seen once; the top ten hold about 4%. Sequenced material: PBMCs. The receptor source for this set is a woman aged 45-60 years in good health and CMV-seropositive.

V is TRBV7-8 and J is TRBJ2-1, with 7 bases matching TRBD2. Germline CDR1 and CDR2: SGHVS and FQNEAQ. The CDR3 length is 13 residues. V lost 5 bases to trimming and J lost 9 bases; unmatched junction nucleotides: 7. The CDR3 loop is CASSPRLAGEQFF. The DNA of the CDR3 is TGTGCCAGCAGCCCCCGACTAGCAGGTGAGCAGTTCTTC.

This clone was seen only a few times. This chain uses TRBV5-1 with TRBJ2-1; TRBD2 might be the D (6 bases). The CDR3 consists of 15 residues. Germline values: CDR1 SGHRS, CDR2 YFSETQ. Trimming removed 0 bases at V and 4 bases at J, with 11 bases between. The CDR3 nucleotides read TGCGCCAGCAGCTTGGCGGATGGGGGGTACAATGAGCAGTTCTTC. Its protein is CASSLADGGYNEQFF.

CDR3 nucleotide sequence: TGTGCCAGCAGCTTCGAGCGGGGGCGCACAGATACGCAGTATTTT. This encodes CASSFERGRTDTQYF. The V call is TRBV7-2, the J call TRBJ2-3; 8 nucleotides align to TRBD2. Per germline, CDR1 SGHTA and CDR2 FQGNSA. The CDR3 length is 15 residues. V trimming: 3 bases; J trimming: 1 base; junction bases outside the gene matches: 3.

The chain couples TRBV11-2 to TRBJ1-2; D may be TRBD1 (6 bases). CDR3 length: 15 amino acids. Germline-derived CDR1 and CDR2 are SGHAT and FQNNGV. V was trimmed by 2 bases and J by 5 bases, leaving 15 bases between them. CDR3 sequence (DNA): TGTGCCAGCAGCTTAAGGCGGACAGACTTATATGGCTACACCTTC. This encodes CASSLRRTDLYGYTF.

The chain employs TRBV5-8 and TRBJ1-4; 7 bases fit TRBD1. Unmatched junction bases numbered 4, after V lost 0 bases and J lost 8 bases. The V gene's germline CDR1 is SGHTS and CDR2 YDEGEE. The CDR3 extends over 14 amino acids. The DNA of the CDR3 is TGTGCCAGCAGCTTGGGACAGGGCTGGGAAAAACTGTTTTTT. Its translation: CASSLGQGWEKLFF.

The chain links TRBV7-9 to TRBJ2-3; 9 bases line up with TRBD2. V trimming: 4 bases; J trimming: 4 bases; junction bases outside the gene matches: 3. The CDR3 extends over 14 amino acids. Germline values: CDR1 SEHNR, CDR2 FQNEAQ (reference sequence). This CDR3 reads CASSSRTSADTQYF. CDR3 nucleotide sequence: TGTGCCAGCAGCTCCCGGACTAGCGCAGATACGCAGTATTTT. Full variable domain (remainder filled in from reference TRBV7-9 and TRBJ2-3): DTGVSQNPRHKITKRGQNVTFRCDPISEHNRLYWYRQTLGQGPEFLTYFQNEAQLEKSRLLSDRFSAERPKGSFSTLEIQRTEQGDSAMYLCASSSRTSADTQYFGPGTRLTVL.

The CDR3 DNA reads as TGTGCCAGCAGCTTAAACGGGGGGAGCGATGAGCAGTTCTTC. Translated: CASSLNGGSDEQFF. The chain couples TRBV7-3 to TRBJ2-1; TRBD2 matches at 7 bases. CDR1 and CDR2 from the germline V gene are SGHTA and FQGTGA. The ends lost 1 base at V and 8 bases at J; junction bases unmatched: 5. This CDR3 is 14 amino acids long.